A selection of T cell receptor beta chains follows, all from one sample in a study of OX40 agonist ivuxolimab in advanced cancers. This table comes from immunoSEQ multiplex PCR, and its TCRdb copy is limited to in-frame clones, with some not included. The sample yields some 65,000 clones, about nine tenths seen once. Sequencing used CD4+ or CD8+ T cells sorted from blood, obtained in a trial of the OX40 agonist ivuxolimab. The receptors originated from an adult with an advanced solid tumor such as melanoma, head and neck, liver or kidney cancer. CDR3s include the opening cysteine and the closing phenylalanine or tryptophan. D genes are given only for firm matches. Size is stated for part of the rows, as once, few or many counts, or as a class when the clone is expanded.

j_call: TRBJ2-2
clone_size: NA
v_call: TRBV4-2
d_call: TRBD2
cdr3_aa: CASSSRTSGGMDTGELFF
cdr3_nt: TGTGCCAGCAGCAGTCGGACTAGCGGGGGGATGGACACCGGGGAGCTGTTTTTT

j_call: TRBJ2-1
clone_size: NA
v_call: TRBV13
d_call: TRBD2
cdr3_aa: CASSFAGWAGGLSYNEQFF
cdr3_nt: TGTGCCAGCAGCTTCGCAGGCTGGGCGGGGGGGCTTTCCTACAATGAGCAGTTCTTC

j_call: TRBJ2-3
clone_size: NA
v_call: TRBV5-1
d_call: NA
cdr3_aa: CASSLRVTTDTQYF
cdr3_nt: TGCGCCAGCAGCTTGAGAGTTACGACAGATACGCAGTATTTT

j_call: TRBJ2-3
clone_size: NA
v_call: TRBV11-2
d_call: NA
cdr3_aa: CASSPAPQRATDTQYF
cdr3_nt: TGTGCCAGCAGCCCCGCCCCCCAGCGGGCAACAGATACGCAGTATTTT

j_call: TRBJ1-2
clone_size: NA
v_call: TRBV6-5
d_call: NA
cdr3_aa: CASMDSLWGYTF
cdr3_nt: TGTGCCAGCATGGACAGTCTCTGGGGCTACACCTTC

j_call: TRBJ2-7
clone_size: NA
v_call: TRBV7-2
d_call: NA
cdr3_aa: CASRPRTASYEQYF
cdr3_nt: TGTGCCAGCAGACCACGGACTGCCTCCTACGAGCAGTACTTC

j_call: TRBJ2-1
clone_size: few
v_call: TRBV13
d_call: TRBD1
cdr3_aa: CASSLGGQVISYNEQFF
cdr3_nt: TGTGCCAGCAGCTTAGGGGGACAGGTTATATCCTACAATGAGCAGTTCTTC

j_call: TRBJ2-5
clone_size: once
v_call: TRBV5-1
d_call: NA
cdr3_aa: CASSLEETQYF
cdr3_nt: TGCGCCAGCAGCTTGGAAGAGACCCAGTACTTC

j_call: TRBJ2-3
clone_size: NA
v_call: TRBV12-5
d_call: TRBD1
cdr3_aa: CASGAPGTAFSRRQYF
cdr3_nt: TGTGCTAGTGGTGCCCCCGGGACAGCCTTTAGCCGACGGCAGTATTTT

j_call: TRBJ1-5
clone_size: once
v_call: TRBV7-9
d_call: TRBD1
cdr3_aa: CASSLGQGGNSNQPQHF
cdr3_nt: TGTGCCAGCAGCCTAGGACAGGGGGGAAATAGCAATCAGCCCCAGCATTTT

j_call: TRBJ2-1
clone_size: NA
v_call: TRBV7-9
d_call: NA
cdr3_aa: CASSFRGGVEQFF
cdr3_nt: TGTGCCAGCAGCTTCAGGGGGGGTGTTGAGCAGTTCTTC

j_call: TRBJ2-3
clone_size: NA
v_call: TRBV6-1
d_call: NA
cdr3_aa: CASRQGVPDTQYF
cdr3_nt: TGTGCCAGCAGGCAGGGCGTGCCAGATACGCAGTATTTT

j_call: TRBJ2-1
clone_size: NA
v_call: TRBV5-4
d_call: NA
cdr3_aa: CASSLSSYNEQFF
cdr3_nt: TGTGCCAGCAGCTTGAGCAGCTACAATGAGCAGTTCTTC

j_call: TRBJ1-1
clone_size: NA
v_call: TRBV9
d_call: TRBD1
cdr3_aa: CASSVVQGANTEAFF
cdr3_nt: TGTGCCAGCAGCGTAGTTCAGGGGGCGAACACTGAAGCTTTCTTT

j_call: TRBJ2-2
clone_size: NA
v_call: TRBV5-4
d_call: TRBD1
cdr3_aa: CASRQDRGSTGELFF
cdr3_nt: TGTGCCAGCAGACAAGACAGGGGATCCACCGGGGAGCTGTTTTTT

j_call: TRBJ2-5
clone_size: NA
v_call: TRBV21-1
d_call: NA
cdr3_aa: CASSKPDPGGETQYF
cdr3_nt: TGTGCCAGCAGCAAACCTGACCCGGGGGGAGAGACCCAGTACTTC

j_call: TRBJ1-2
clone_size: NA
v_call: TRBV7-2
d_call: NA
cdr3_aa: CASSHPAASNYGYTF
cdr3_nt: TGTGCCAGCAGCCACCCGGCAGCAAGTAACTATGGCTACACCTTC

j_call: TRBJ1-4
clone_size: NA
v_call: TRBV2
d_call: NA
cdr3_aa: CASRDWGAANEKLFF
cdr3_nt: TGTGCCAGCAGGGACTGGGGGGCGGCTAATGAAAAACTGTTTTTT

j_call: TRBJ2-2
clone_size: once
v_call: TRBV5-8
d_call: NA
cdr3_aa: CASSSWTGNTGELFF
cdr3_nt: TGTGCCAGCAGCTCCTGGACTGGGAACACCGGGGAGCTGTTTTTT

j_call: TRBJ2-1
clone_size: NA
v_call: TRBV7-9
d_call: TRBD2
cdr3_aa: CASTVGLENYNEQFF
cdr3_nt: TGTGCCAGCACAGTGGGACTAGAAAATTACAATGAGCAGTTCTTC

j_call: TRBJ1-3
clone_size: NA
v_call: TRBV6-5
d_call: NA
cdr3_aa: CASSYSRAVRNTIYF
cdr3_nt: TGTGCCAGCAGTTACTCGCGGGCGGTGAGAAACACCATATATTTT

j_call: TRBJ1-5
clone_size: NA
v_call: TRBV30
d_call: TRBD1
cdr3_aa: CAWSVGLAGGRSRLSNQPQHF
cdr3_nt: TGTGCCTGGAGTGTGGGTCTGGCAGGGGGCAGATCTCGACTTAGCAATCAGCCCCAGCATTTT

j_call: TRBJ1-5
clone_size: NA
v_call: TRBV5-5
d_call: TRBD1
cdr3_aa: CASSLGGQTGQHF
cdr3_nt: TGTGCCAGCAGCTTGGGGGGACAGACGGGCCAGCATTTT

j_call: TRBJ1-2
clone_size: NA
v_call: TRBV19
d_call: NA
cdr3_aa: CASSIVGLYYGYTF
cdr3_nt: TGTGCCAGTAGTATAGTAGGACTTTACTATGGCTACACCTTC

j_call: TRBJ1-2
clone_size: NA
v_call: TRBV18
d_call: TRBD1
cdr3_aa: CASSPSQGGSYGYTF
cdr3_nt: TGTGCCAGCTCACCAAGCCAGGGGGGTAGCTATGGCTACACCTTC

j_call: TRBJ2-2
clone_size: few
v_call: TRBV7-2
d_call: NA
cdr3_aa: CASRGTGTGELFF
cdr3_nt: TGTGCCAGCAGGGGGACTGGAACCGGGGAGCTGTTTTTT

j_call: TRBJ2-5
clone_size: NA
v_call: TRBV15
d_call: NA
cdr3_aa: CATSRDPGASKKETQYF
cdr3_nt: TGTGCCACCAGCAGAGATCCGGGGGCCTCCAAAAAAGAGACCCAGTACTTC

j_call: TRBJ2-7
clone_size: NA
v_call: TRBV10-3
d_call: NA
cdr3_aa: CAVRRSGGRDEQYF
cdr3_nt: TGTGCCGTCCGTCGTTCAGGGGGGCGCGACGAGCAGTACTTC

j_call: TRBJ2-4
clone_size: NA
v_call: TRBV9
d_call: TRBD1
cdr3_aa: CASSQSDRVANIQYF
cdr3_nt: TGTGCCAGCAGCCAATCCGACAGGGTGGCAAACATTCAGTACTTC

j_call: TRBJ1-1
clone_size: NA
v_call: TRBV29-1
d_call: NA
cdr3_aa: CSVVKAEAEAFF
cdr3_nt: TGCAGCGTTGTTAAGGCAGAGGCTGAAGCCTTCTTT

j_call: TRBJ1-1
clone_size: NA
v_call: TRBV7-2
d_call: NA
cdr3_aa: CASSLGPHTEAFF
cdr3_nt: TGTGCCAGCAGCTTAGGGCCCCATACTGAAGCTTTCTTT

j_call: TRBJ2-3
clone_size: NA
v_call: TRBV6-5
d_call: TRBD2
cdr3_aa: CASSLSGGGADTQYF
cdr3_nt: TGTGCCAGCAGCCTTAGCGGGGGTGGCGCAGATACGCAGTATTTT

j_call: TRBJ1-4
clone_size: NA
v_call: TRBV5-1
d_call: NA
cdr3_aa: CASSLVLNEKLFF
cdr3_nt: TGCGCCAGCAGCTTGGTTCTCAATGAAAAACTGTTTTTT

j_call: TRBJ2-3
clone_size: once
v_call: TRBV23-1
d_call: TRBD2
cdr3_aa: CASSQQRPAGRTDTQYF
cdr3_nt: TGCGCCAGCAGTCAACAAAGGCCAGCGGGGCGCACAGATACGCAGTATTTT

j_call: TRBJ2-1
clone_size: NA
v_call: TRBV6-5
d_call: TRBD2
cdr3_aa: CASSYGRVYNEQFF
cdr3_nt: TGTGCCAGCAGTTACGGGAGGGTCTACAATGAGCAGTTCTTC

j_call: TRBJ1-1
clone_size: NA
v_call: TRBV7-9
d_call: NA
cdr3_aa: CASSLGTGNTEAFF
cdr3_nt: TGTGCCAGCAGCTTAGGGACGGGAAACACTGAAGCTTTCTTT

j_call: TRBJ1-2
clone_size: NA
v_call: TRBV29-1
d_call: NA
cdr3_aa: CSVEDAGSYGYTF
cdr3_nt: TGCAGCGTTGAAGATGCAGGGAGCTATGGCTACACCTTC

j_call: TRBJ1-3
clone_size: few
v_call: TRBV6-6
d_call: NA
cdr3_aa: CASYGVQSSGNTIYF
cdr3_nt: TGTGCCAGCTACGGCGTCCAAAGCTCTGGAAACACCATATATTTT

j_call: TRBJ1-5
clone_size: NA
v_call: TRBV6-4
d_call: NA
cdr3_aa: CASSDSGGNQPQHF
cdr3_nt: TGTGCCAGCAGTGACAGCGGTGGGAATCAGCCCCAGCATTTT

j_call: TRBJ1-4
clone_size: NA
v_call: TRBV6-1
d_call: TRBD1
cdr3_aa: CASSEGTGGEKLFF
cdr3_nt: TGTGCCAGCAGTGAAGGAACAGGGGGTGAAAAACTGTTTTTT

j_call: TRBJ1-4
clone_size: NA
v_call: TRBV5-1
d_call: NA
cdr3_aa: CASSRSGDTNEKLFF
cdr3_nt: TGCGCCAGCAGCCGGTCCGGGGACACTAATGAAAAACTGTTTTTT

j_call: TRBJ1-2
clone_size: NA
v_call: TRBV2
d_call: TRBD1
cdr3_aa: CASTPLTGATYGYTF
cdr3_nt: TGTGCCAGCACACCCTTAACAGGGGCGACTTATGGCTACACCTTC

j_call: TRBJ1-2
clone_size: once
v_call: TRBV7-2
d_call: NA
cdr3_aa: CASSLGGDYGYTF
cdr3_nt: TGTGCCAGCAGCTTAGGGGGGGACTATGGCTACACCTTC

j_call: TRBJ2-7
clone_size: NA
v_call: TRBV11-3
d_call: NA
cdr3_aa: CASSLDRASYEQYF
cdr3_nt: TGTGCCAGCAGCTTAGATCGGGCAAGTTACGAGCAGTACTTC

j_call: TRBJ1-5
clone_size: NA
v_call: TRBV6-6
d_call: NA
cdr3_aa: CASRVGSNQPQHF
cdr3_nt: TGTGCCAGCAGGGTAGGGAGCAATCAGCCCCAGCATTTT

j_call: TRBJ2-7
clone_size: few
v_call: TRBV5-6
d_call: TRBD2
cdr3_aa: CASSLEGASGGAYEQYF
cdr3_nt: TGTGCCAGCAGCTTGGAAGGGGCTAGCGGGGGGGCCTACGAGCAGTACTTC

j_call: TRBJ1-2
clone_size: NA
v_call: TRBV5-1
d_call: NA
cdr3_aa: CASSSKTGNYGYTF
cdr3_nt: TGCGCCAGCAGCTCTAAGACGGGCAACTATGGCTACACCTTC